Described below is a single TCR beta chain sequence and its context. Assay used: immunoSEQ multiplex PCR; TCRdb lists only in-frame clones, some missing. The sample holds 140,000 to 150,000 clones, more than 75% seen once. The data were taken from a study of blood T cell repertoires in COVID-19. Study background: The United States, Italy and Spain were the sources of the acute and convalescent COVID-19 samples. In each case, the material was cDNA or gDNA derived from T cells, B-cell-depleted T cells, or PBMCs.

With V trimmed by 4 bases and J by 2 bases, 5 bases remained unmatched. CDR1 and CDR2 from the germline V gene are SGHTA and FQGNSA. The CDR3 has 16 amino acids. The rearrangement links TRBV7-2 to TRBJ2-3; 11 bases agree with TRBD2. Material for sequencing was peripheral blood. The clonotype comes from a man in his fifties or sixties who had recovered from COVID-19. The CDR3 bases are TGTGCCAGCAGCTCGGTAGCGGGGGGGCCCACAGATACGCAGTATTTT. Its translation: CASSSVAGGPTDTQYF.